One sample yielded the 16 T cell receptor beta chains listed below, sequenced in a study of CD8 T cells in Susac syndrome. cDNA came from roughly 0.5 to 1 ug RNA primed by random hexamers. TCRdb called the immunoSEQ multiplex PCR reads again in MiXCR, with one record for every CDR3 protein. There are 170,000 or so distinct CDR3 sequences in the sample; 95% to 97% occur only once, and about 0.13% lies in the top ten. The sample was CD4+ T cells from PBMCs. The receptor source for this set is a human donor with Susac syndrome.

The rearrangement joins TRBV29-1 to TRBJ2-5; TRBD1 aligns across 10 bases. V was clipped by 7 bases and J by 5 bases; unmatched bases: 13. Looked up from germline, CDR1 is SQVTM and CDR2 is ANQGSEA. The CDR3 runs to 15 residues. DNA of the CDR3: TGCAGCGCCGCAACTGACAGGGGGCACGGGGAGACCCAGTACTTC. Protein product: CSAATDRGHGETQYF.

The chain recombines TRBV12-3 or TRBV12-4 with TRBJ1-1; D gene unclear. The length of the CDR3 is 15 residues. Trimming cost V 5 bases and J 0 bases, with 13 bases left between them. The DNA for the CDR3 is TGTGCCAGCAGTAAGCAGCCTCGCATGAACACTGAAGCTTTCTTT. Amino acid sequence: CASSKQPRMNTEAFF.

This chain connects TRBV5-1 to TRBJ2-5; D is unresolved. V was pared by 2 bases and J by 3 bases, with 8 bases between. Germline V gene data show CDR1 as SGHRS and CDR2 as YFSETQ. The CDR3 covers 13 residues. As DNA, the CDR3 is TGCGCCAGCAGCTTCCGGGCGGAAGAGACCCAGTACTTC. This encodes CASSFRAEETQYF.

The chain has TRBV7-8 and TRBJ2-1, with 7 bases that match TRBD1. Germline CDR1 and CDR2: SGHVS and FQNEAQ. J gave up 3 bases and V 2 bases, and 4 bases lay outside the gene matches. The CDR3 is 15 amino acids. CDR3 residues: CASSLRQGFYNEQFF. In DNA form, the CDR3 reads TGTGCCAGCAGCTTAAGACAGGGCTTCTACAATGAGCAGTTCTTC. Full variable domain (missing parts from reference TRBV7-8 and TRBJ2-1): GAGVSQSPRYKVAKRGQDVALRCDPISGHVSLFWYQQALGQGPEFLTYFQNEAQLDKSGLPSDRFFAERPEGSVSTLKIQRTQQEDSAVYLCASSLRQGFYNEQFFGPGTRLTVL.

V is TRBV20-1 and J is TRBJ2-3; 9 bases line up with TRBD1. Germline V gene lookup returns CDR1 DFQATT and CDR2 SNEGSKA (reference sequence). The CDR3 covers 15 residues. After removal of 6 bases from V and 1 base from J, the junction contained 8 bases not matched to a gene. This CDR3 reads CSARLGQGGTDTQYF. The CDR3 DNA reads TGCAGTGCGAGACTGGGACAGGGTGGCACAGATACGCAGTATTTT.

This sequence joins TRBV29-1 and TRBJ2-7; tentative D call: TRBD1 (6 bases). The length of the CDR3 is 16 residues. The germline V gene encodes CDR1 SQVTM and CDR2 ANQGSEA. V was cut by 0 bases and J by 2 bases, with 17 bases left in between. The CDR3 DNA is TGCAGCGTTGAAGATCCCACAGGGAATGTTCCCTACGAGCAGTACTTC. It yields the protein CSVEDPTGNVPYEQYF.

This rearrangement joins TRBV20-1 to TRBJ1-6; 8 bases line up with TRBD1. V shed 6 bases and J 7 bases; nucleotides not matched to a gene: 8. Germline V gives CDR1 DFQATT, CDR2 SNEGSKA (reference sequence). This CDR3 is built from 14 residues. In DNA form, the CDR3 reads TGCAGTGCCTCCGGACAGGGACGAAATTCACCCCTCCACTTT. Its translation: CSASGQGRNSPLHF.

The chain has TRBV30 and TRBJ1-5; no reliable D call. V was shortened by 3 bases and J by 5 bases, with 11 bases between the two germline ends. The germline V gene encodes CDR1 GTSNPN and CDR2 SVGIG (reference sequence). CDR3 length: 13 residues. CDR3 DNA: TGTGCCTGGAGCCCCCAGGAGGATCAGCCCCAGCATTTT. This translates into CAWSPQEDQPQHF.

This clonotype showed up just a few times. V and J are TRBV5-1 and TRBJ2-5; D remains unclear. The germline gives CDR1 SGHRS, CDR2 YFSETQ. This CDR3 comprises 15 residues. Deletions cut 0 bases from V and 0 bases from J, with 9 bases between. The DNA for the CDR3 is TGCGCCAGCAGCTTGGCTGGGGTGTACCAAGAGACCCAGTACTTC. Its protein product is CASSLAGVYQETQYF.

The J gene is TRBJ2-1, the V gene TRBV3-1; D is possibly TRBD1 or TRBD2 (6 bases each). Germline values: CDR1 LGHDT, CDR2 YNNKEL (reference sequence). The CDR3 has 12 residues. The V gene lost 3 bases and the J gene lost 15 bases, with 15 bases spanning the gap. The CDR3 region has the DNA TGTGCCAGCAGCCAGGGGGCGGGACATCGGTTCTTC. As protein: CASSQGAGHRFF.

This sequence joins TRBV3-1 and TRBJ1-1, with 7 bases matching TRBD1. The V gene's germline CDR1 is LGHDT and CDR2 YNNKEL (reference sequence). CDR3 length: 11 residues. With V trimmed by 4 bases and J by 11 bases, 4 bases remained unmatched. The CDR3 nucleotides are TGTGCCAGCAGCCGGACAGGACAGGCTTTCTTT. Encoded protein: CASSRTGQAFF.

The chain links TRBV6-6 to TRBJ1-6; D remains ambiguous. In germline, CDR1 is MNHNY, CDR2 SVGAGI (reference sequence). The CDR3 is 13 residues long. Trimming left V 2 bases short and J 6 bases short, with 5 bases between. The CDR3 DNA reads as TGTGCCAGCAGTTACAGTTTTAATTCACCCCTCCACTTT. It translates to CASSYSFNSPLHF.

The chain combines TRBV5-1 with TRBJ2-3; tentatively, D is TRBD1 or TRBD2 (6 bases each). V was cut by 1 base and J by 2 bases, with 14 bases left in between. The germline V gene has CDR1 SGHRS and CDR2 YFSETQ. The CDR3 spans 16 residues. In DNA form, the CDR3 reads TGCGCCAGCAGCTTGTTCGGGGGCACATCCACAGATACGCAGTATTTT. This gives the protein CASSLFGGTSTDTQYF.

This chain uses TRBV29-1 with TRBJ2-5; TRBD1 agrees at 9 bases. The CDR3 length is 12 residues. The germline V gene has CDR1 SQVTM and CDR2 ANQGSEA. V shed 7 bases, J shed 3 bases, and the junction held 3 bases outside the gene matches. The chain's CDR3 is CSARTGEETQYF. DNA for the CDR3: TGCAGCGCTAGGACAGGGGAAGAGACCCAGTACTTC.

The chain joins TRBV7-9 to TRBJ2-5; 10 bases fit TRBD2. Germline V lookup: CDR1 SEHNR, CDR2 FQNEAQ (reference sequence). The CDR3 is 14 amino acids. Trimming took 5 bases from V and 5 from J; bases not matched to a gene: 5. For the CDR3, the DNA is TGTGCCAGCAGCCCAGAGGGACTAGCGGAGACCCAGTACTTC. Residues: CASSPEGLAETQYF.

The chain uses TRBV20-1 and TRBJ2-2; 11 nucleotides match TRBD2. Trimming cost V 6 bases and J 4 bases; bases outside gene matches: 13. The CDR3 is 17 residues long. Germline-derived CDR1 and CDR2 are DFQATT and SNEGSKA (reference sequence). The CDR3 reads CSAPERLAGGSTGELFF. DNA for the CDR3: TGCAGTGCCCCAGAAAGGCTAGCGGGGGGTAGCACCGGGGAGCTGTTTTTT.